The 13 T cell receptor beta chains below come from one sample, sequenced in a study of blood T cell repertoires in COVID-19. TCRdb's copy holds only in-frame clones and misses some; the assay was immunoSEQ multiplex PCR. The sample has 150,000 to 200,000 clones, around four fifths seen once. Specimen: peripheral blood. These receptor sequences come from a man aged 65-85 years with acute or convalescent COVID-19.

For the CDR3, the DNA is TGTGCCAGCAGCCAAGACAGGGGATATGGCTACACCTTC. Translation: CASSQDRGYGYTF. The chain has TRBV3-1 (or the pseudogene TRBV3-2) and TRBJ1-2, with D possibly TRBD1 on 6 matching bases. Looked up from germline, CDR1 is LGHDT and CDR2 is YNNKEL (reference sequence). Trimming shortened V by 0 bases and J by 5 bases, and 7 bases separated the two germline ends. CDR3 size: 13 residues.

Here the CDR3 DNA reads TGTGCCAGTAAGGGGGCAGAAGAGACCCAGTACTTC. It is translated as CASKGAEETQYF. The chain combines TRBV19 with TRBJ2-5; 7 bases are shared with TRBD1. With 7 bases clipped from V and 3 bases from J, the junction kept 2 bases outside the gene matches. The CDR3 is 12 amino acids. The germline gives CDR1 LNHDA, CDR2 SQIVND (reference sequence). The full variable domain, completed using reference TRBV19 and TRBJ2-5, is DGGITQSPKYLFRKEGQNVTLSCEQNLNHDAMYWYRQDPGQGLRLIYYSQIVNDFQKGDIAEGYSVSREKKESFPLTVTSAQKNPTAFYLCASKGAEETQYFGPGTRLLVL.

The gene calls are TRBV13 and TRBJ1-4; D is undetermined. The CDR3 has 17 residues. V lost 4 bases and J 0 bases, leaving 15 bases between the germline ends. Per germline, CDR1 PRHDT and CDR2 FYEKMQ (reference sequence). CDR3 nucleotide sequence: TGTGCCAGCAGCTCTACCCGCCCGGGAGCAACTAATGAAAAACTGTTTTTT. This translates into CASSSTRPGATNEKLFF. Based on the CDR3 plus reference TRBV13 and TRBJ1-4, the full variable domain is AAGVIQSPRHLIKEKRETATLKCYPIPRHDTVYWYQQGPGQDPQFLISFYEKMQSDKGSIPDRFSAQQFSDYHSELNMSSLELGDSALYFCASSSTRPGATNEKLFFGSGTQLSVL.

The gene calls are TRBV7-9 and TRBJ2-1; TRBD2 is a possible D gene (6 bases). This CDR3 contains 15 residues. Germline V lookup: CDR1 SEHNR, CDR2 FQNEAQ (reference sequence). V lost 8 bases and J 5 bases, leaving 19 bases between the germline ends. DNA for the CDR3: TGTGCCAGCTCACTTGGGACTGAATGGCACAATGAGCAGTTCTTC. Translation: CASSLGTEWHNEQFF.

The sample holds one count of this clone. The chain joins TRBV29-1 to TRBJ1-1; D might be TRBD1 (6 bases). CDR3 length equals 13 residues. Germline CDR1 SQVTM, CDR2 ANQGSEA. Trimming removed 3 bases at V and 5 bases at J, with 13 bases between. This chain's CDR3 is CSVDVGGGTEAFF. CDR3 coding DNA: TGCAGCGTTGATGTAGGGGGTGGTACTGAAGCTTTCTTT.

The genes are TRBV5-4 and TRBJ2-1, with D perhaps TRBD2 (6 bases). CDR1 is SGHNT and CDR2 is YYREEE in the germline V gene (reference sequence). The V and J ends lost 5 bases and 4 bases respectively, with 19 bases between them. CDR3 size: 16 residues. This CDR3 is CASSQMGGAGYNEQFF. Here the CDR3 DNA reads TGTGCCAGCAGTCAAATGGGGGGAGCTGGGTACAATGAGCAGTTCTTC.

The CDR3 protein is CASSQQETQYF. The CDR3 DNA follows: TGTGCCAGCAGCCAACAGGAGACCCAGTACTTC. The rearrangement links TRBV4-2 to TRBJ2-5; D is uncertain. V gave up 2 bases and J gave up 5 bases, with 3 bases separating them. The CDR3 is 11 residues long. CDR1 LGHNA and CDR2 YNFKEQ come from the germline V gene.

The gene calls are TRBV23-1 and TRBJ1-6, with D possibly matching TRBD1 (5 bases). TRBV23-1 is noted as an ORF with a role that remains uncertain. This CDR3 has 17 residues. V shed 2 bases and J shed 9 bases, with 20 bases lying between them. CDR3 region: CASSQPGPGGDCSPLHF. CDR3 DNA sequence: TGCGCCAGCAGTCAACCCGGACCGGGAGGGGATTGTTCACCCCTCCACTTT.

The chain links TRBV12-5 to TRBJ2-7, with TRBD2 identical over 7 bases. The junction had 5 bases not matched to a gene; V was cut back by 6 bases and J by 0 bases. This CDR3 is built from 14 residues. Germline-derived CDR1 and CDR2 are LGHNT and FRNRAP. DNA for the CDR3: TGTGCTAGTGGCCGTAGCGGGTTCTCCTACGAGCAGTACTTC. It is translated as CASGRSGFSYEQYF. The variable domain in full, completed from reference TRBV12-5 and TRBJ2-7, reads DARVTQTPRHKVTEMGQEVTMRCQPILGHNTVFWYRQTMMQGLELLAYFRNRAPLDDSGMPKDRFSAEMPDATLATLKIQPSEPRDSAVYFCASGRSGFSYEQYFGPGTRLTVT.

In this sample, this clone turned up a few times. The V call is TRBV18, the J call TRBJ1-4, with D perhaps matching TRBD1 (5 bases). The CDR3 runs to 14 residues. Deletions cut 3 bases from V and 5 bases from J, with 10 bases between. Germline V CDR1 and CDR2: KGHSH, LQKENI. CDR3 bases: TGTGCCAGCTCACCCAGGGAACAGAATGAAAAACTGTTTTTT. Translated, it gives CASSPREQNEKLFF.

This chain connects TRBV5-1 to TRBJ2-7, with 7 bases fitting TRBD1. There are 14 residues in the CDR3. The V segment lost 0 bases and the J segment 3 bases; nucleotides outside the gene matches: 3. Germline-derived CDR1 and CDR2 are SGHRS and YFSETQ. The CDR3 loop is CASSLAGQYYEQYF. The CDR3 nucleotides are TGCGCCAGCAGCTTGGCGGGACAGTACTACGAGCAGTACTTC. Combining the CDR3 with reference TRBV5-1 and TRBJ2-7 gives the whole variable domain KAGVTQTPRYLIKTRGQQVTLSCSPISGHRSVSWYQQTPGQGLQFLFEYFSETQRNKGNFPGRFSGRQFSNSRSEMNVSTLELGDSALYLCASSLAGQYYEQYFGPGTRLTVT.

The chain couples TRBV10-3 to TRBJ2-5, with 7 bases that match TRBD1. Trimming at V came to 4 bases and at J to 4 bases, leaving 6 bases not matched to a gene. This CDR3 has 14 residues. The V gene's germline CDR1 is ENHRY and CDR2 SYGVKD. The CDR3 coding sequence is TGTGCCATCAGTGGGACAGCAGGGGGAGAGACCCAGTACTTC. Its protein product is CAISGTAGGETQYF.

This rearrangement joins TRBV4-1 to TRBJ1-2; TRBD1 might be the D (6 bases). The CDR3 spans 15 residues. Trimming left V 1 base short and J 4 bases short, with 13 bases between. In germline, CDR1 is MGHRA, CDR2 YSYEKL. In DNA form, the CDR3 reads TGCGCCAGCAGCCAAGCGGCAGGGGTGTTCTATGGCTACACCTTC. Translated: CASSQAAGVFYGYTF.